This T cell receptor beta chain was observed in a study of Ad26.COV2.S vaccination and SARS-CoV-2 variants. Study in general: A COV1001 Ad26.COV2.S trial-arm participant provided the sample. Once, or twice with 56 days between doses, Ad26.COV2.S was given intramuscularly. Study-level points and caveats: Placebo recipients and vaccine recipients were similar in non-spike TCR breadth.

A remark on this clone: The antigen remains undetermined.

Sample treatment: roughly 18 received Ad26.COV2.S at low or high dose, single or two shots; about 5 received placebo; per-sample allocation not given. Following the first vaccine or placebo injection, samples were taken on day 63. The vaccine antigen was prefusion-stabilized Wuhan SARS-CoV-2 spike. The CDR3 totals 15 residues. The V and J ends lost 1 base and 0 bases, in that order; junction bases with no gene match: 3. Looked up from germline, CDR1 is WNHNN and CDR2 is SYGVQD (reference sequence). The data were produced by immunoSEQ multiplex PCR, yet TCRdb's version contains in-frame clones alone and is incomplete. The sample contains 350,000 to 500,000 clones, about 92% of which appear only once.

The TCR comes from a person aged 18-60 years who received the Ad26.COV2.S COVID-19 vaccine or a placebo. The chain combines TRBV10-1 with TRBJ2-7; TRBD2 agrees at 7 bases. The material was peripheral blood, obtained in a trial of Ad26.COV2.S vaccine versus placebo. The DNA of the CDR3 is TGCGCCAGCAGTGAGTGGGGGGAGGGCTCCTACGAGCAGTACTTC. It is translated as CASSEWGEGSYEQYF.